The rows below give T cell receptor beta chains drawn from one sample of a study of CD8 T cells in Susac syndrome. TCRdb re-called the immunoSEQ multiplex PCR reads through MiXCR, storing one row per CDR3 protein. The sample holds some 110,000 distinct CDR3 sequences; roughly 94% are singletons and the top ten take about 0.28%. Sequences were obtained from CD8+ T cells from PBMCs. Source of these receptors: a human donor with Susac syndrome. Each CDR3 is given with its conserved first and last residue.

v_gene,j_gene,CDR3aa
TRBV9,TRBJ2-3,CASSLLVVSTDTQYF
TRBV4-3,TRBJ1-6,CASSQDGGGTANSPLHF
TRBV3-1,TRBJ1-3,CASSQGFGSGNTIYF
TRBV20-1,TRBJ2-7,CSAADRGLYSYEQYF
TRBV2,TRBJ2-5,CASSEPQGGARETQYF
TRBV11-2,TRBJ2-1,CASSLVGNNEQFF
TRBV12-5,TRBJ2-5,CASVRQRGKETQYF
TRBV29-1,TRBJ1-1,CSVGAGALNTEAFF
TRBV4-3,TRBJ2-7,CASSQELEGSYEQYF
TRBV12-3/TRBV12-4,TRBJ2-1,CASRFLNEQFF
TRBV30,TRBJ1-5,CAWSVKGLDQPQHF
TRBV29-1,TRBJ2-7,CSVEDPGRSYEQYF
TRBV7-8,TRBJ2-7,CASSSGGVDEQYF
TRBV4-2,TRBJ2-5,CASSPEVYRTSGSSLQGETQYF
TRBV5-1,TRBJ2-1,CASSSRGSGNPYNEQFF
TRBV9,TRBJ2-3,CASSVERGRSTDTQYF
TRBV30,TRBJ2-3,CAWSGSTDTQYF
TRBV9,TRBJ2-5,CASSVGDLQETQYF
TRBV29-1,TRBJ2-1,CSVEVGDYNEQFF
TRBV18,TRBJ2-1,CASSKQGGEQFF
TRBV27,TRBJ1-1,CASRMGNTEAFF
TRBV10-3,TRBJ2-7,CAIREGAEQYF
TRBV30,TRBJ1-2,CAWSEQQGYGYTF
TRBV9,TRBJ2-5,CASSGTGRGETQYF
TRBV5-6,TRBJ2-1,CASSLGKLAVIGNEQFF
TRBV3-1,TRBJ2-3,CASSQDRPTDTQYF